This T cell receptor beta chain was found in a study of T-cell reconstitution after alpha-beta-depleted transplantation in children. Study-wide findings and caveats: Reportedly, alpha-beta T cells present about two months post-transplant originated from several hundred expanded clones of graft origin. T cells produced anew were the main source of T-cell counts and diversity one year after transplant.

TCRbeta library preparation incorporated unique molecular identifiers. TCRdb reprocessed the PCR reads via MiXCR and lists one record per CDR3 protein. The sample consists of about 980,000 distinct CDR3 sequences, roughly 29% of them appearing once. This clonotype was counted between two and nine times. Its matching antigen is unknown. The CDR3 is made up of 16 amino acids. V lost 0 bases and J lost 0, with 8 bases in between. CDR1 and CDR2 from the germline V gene are KGHDR and SFDVKD. Specimen: PBMCs, mostly from graft donor cells, collected 360 days after TCRalphabeta/CD19-depleted stem cell transplant. This TCR was recovered from a boy under two years old who had a stem cell transplant for SCID, so the T cells may come from the graft donor. The chain uses TRBV24-1 and TRBJ2-4; no reliable D call. CDR3 bases: TGTGCCACCAGTGATTTGGGGCAGCCAGCCAAAAACATTCAGTACTTC. It encodes CATSDLGQPAKNIQYF.